This TCR beta chain comes out of a study of blood T cell repertoires in COVID-19. In the study overall: Acute and convalescent COVID-19 samples came from the United States, Italy and Spain. Nucleic acid was either cDNA or gDNA, and it came from T cells, B-cell-depleted T cells, or PBMCs.

Authors' processing steps: The assay estimated nucleated cells by amplifying reference gene primers. Method: immunoSEQ multiplex PCR; TCRdb's copy keeps in-frame clones and lacks some. V and J calls and clone size come straight from that table; D and trimming were deduced from the DNA. The sample yields 200,000 to 300,000 clones, roughly 86% seen once. This CDR3 region has 15 residues. V shed 3 bases, J shed 3 bases, and the junction held 6 bases outside the gene matches. Per the germline V gene, CDR1 is MDHEN and CDR2 is SYDVKM. The TCR sequence derives from a woman between 45 and 60 years old with acute or convalescent COVID-19. Sequencing was performed on peripheral blood. V gene TRBV28 combines with J gene TRBJ2-7; 9 bases align to TRBD1. The CDR3 spells CASSFLDRGDYEQYF. CDR3 nucleotides: TGTGCCAGCAGTTTCCTCGACAGGGGGGACTACGAGCAGTACTTC.